This TCR beta chain was sequenced for a study of early T cells in non-severe SARS-CoV-2 infection. This CDR3 is built from 12 residues. The germline V and J ends were trimmed by 2 bases and 7 bases, with 9 bases remaining between them. The germline gives CDR1 SGHVS, CDR2 FNYEAQ. Study results and caveats: Lookups in VDJdb leaned toward anti-spike CD8 responses and missed private and CD4 specificities.

There are many counts of this clonotype. The antigen is not known. Attachment of unique molecular identifiers to individual cDNA molecules was performed. TCRdb re-called the 5' RACE reads with MiXCR, one entry per CDR3 protein. The data contain tens of thousands of distinct CDR3 sequences, 4.5% to 5% of them singletons. Input material: whole blood. This TCR was recovered from an adult who was a healthcare worker with PCR-confirmed SARS-CoV-2 infection or an uninfected control (not recorded which). This chain connects TRBV7-6 to TRBJ2-7; unclear D gene. CDR3 DNA: TGTGCCAGCAGCTTACTGGTCGGGGAGCAGTACTTC. Amino acid sequence: CASSLLVGEQYF.